This T cell receptor (beta chain) was found in a study of early T cells in non-severe SARS-CoV-2 infection. The wider study: Bulk RNA from unsorted whole blood was sequenced; chains were unpaired.

This clonotype was counted only a few times. V lost 4 bases to trimming and J lost 4 bases; unmatched junction nucleotides: 11. The CDR3 has 17 amino acids. Per germline, CDR1 SGHTA and CDR2 FQGNSA. Individual cDNA molecules received unique molecular identifiers. TCRdb re-derived calls from the 5' RACE reads in MiXCR, one entry per CDR3 protein. The sample shows around 81,000 distinct CDR3 sequences, roughly 13% of them seen only once. Sequencing was carried out using whole blood. J is TRBJ2-5 and V is TRBV7-2; 11 bases align to TRBD2. This clonotype was sampled from an adult who was a healthcare worker with PCR-confirmed SARS-CoV-2 infection or an uninfected control (not recorded which). The CDR3 bases are TGTGCCAGCAGCTCGAATAGCGGGGGGGCTGGGTTAGAGACCCAGTACTTC. Translation: CASSSNSGGAGLETQYF.